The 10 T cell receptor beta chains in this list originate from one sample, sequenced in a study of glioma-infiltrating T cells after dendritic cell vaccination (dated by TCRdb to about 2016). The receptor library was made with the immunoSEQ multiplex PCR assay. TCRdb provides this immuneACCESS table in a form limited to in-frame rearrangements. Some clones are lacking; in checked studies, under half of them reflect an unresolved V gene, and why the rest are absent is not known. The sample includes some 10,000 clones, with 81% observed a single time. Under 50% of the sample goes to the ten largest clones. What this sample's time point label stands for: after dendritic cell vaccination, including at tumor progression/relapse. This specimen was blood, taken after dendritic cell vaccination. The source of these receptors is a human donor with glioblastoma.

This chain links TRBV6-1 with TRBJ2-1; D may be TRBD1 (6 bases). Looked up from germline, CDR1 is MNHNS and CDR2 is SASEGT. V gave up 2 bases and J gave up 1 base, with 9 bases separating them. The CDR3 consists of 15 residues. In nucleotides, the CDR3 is TGTGCCAGCAGTGAATCCCAGGGGTCCTACAATGAGCAGTTCTTC. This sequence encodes CASSESQGSYNEQFF.

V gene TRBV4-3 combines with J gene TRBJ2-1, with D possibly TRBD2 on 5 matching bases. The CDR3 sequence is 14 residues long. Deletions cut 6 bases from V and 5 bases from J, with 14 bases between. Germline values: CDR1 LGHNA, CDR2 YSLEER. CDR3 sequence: CASSPRLADNEQFF. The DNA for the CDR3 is TGCGCCAGCAGTCCCCGGCTAGCCGACAATGAGCAGTTCTTC.

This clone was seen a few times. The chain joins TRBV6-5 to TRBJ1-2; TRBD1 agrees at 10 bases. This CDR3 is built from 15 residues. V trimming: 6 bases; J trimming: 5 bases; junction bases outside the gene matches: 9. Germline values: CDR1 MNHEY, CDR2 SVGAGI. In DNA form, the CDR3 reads TGTGCCAGCAGCCGCCCAGGGACAGGGGTGTATGGCTACACCTTC. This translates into CASSRPGTGVYGYTF.

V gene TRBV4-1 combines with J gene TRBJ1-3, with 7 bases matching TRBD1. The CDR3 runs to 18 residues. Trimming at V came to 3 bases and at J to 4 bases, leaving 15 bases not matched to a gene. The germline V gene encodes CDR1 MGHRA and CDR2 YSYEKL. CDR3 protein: CASSQARQTGSDGNTIYF. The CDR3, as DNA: TGCGCCAGCAGCCAGGCGCGCCAGACAGGGAGCGACGGAAACACCATATATTTT.

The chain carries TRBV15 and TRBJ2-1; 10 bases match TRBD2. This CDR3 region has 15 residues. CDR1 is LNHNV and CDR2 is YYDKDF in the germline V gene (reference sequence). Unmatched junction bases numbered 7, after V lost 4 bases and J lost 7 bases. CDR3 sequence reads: CATSITSGIPNEQFF. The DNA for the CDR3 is TGTGCCACCAGCATCACTAGCGGGATTCCGAATGAGCAGTTCTTC.

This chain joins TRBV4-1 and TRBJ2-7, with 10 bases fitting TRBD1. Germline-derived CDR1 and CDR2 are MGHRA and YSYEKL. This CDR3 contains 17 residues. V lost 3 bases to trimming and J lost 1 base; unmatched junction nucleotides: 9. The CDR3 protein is CASSQYPGTGASYEQYF. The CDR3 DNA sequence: TGCGCCAGCAGCCAGTACCCCGGGACAGGGGCGTCCTACGAGCAGTACTTC.

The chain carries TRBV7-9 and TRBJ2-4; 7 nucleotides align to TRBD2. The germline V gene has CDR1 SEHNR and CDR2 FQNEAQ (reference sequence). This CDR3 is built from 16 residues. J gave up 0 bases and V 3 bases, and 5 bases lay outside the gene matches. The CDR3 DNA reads TGTGCCAGCAGCTTGGGGGGGGTGTCAGCCAAAAACATTCAGTACTTC. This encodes CASSLGGVSAKNIQYF.

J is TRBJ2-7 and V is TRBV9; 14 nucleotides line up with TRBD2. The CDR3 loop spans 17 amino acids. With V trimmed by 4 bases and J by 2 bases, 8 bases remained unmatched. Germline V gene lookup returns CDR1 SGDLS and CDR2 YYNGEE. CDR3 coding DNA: TGTGCCAGCAGCACCGGGACTAGCGGGAGTTCGCCCTACGAGCAGTACTTC. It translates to CASSTGTSGSSPYEQYF. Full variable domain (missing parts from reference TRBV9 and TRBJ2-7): DSGVTQTPKHLITATGQRVTLRCSPRSGDLSVYWYQQSLDQGLQFLIQYYNGEERAKGNILERFSAQQFPDLHSELNLSSLELGDSALYFCASSTGTSGSSPYEQYFGPGTRLTVT.

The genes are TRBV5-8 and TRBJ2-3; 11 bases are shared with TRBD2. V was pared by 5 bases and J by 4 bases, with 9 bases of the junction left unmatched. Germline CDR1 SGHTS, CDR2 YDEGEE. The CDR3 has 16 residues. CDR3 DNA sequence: TGTGCCAGCAGTCTGGGACTAGCGGTAGGGTCAGATACGCAGTATTTT. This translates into CASSLGLAVGSDTQYF.

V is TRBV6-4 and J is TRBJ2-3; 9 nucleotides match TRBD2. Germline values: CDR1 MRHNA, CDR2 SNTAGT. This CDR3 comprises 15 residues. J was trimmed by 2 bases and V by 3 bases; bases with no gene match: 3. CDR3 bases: TGTGCCAGCAGTGAAATAGCGGGAGTCACAGATACGCAGTATTTT. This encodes CASSEIAGVTDTQYF.